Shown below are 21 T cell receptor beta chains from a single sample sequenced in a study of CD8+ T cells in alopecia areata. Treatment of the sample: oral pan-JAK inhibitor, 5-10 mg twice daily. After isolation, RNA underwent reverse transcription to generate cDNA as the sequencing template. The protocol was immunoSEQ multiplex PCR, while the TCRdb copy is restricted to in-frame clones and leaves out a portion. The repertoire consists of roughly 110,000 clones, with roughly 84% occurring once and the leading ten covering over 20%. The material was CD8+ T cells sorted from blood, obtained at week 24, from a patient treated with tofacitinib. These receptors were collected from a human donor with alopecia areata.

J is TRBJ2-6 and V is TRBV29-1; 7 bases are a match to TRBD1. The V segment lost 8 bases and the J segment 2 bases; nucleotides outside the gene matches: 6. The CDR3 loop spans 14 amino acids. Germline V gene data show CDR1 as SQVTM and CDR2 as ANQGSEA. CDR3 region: CSITGVAGANVLTF. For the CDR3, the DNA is TGCAGCATTACAGGGGTCGCTGGGGCCAACGTCCTGACTTTC.

The CDR3: CASSQDLASGGYNEQFF. The CDR3 DNA sequence: TGCGCCAGCAGCCAAGATCTCGCTAGCGGGGGTTACAATGAGCAGTTCTTC. J is TRBJ2-1 and V is TRBV4-3; 10 bases are shared with TRBD2. V dropped 0 bases and J dropped 4; count of bases not matched to a gene: 6. The CDR3 is 17 amino acids. CDR1 LGHNA and CDR2 YSLEER come from the germline V gene.

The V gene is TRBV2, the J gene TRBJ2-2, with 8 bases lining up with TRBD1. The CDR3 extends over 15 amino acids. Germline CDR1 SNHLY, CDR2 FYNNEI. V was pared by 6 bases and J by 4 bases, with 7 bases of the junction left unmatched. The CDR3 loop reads CASSHPGGSTGELFF. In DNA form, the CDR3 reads TGTGCCAGCAGCCATCCAGGGGGCAGCACCGGGGAGCTGTTTTTT.

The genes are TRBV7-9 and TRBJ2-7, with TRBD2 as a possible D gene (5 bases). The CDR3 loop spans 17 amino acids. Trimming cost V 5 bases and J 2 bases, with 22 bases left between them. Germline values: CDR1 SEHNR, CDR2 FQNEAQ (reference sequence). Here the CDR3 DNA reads TGTGCCAGCAGCCCCGAAACCACTTCGGGGTTCCCCTACGAGCAGTACTTC. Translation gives CASSPETTSGFPYEQYF.

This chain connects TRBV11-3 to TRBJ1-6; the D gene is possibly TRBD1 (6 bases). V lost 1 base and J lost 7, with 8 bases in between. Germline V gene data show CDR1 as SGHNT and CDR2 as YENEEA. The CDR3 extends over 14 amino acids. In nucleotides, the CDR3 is TGTGCCAGCAGCTTAGGGGGGCCGAATTCACCCCTCCACTTT. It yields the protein CASSLGGPNSPLHF.

The CDR3 loop reads CASSPLGGMNTEAFF. CDR3 nucleotide sequence: TGTGCCAGCTCCCCCTTGGGGGGCATGAACACTGAAGCTTTCTTT. This chain joins TRBV6-5 and TRBJ1-1; possibly TRBD1 for D (6 bases). Germline V CDR1 and CDR2: MNHEY, SVGAGI. This CDR3 spans 15 amino acids. Trimming stripped 8 bases from V and 0 bases from J, with 16 bases between.

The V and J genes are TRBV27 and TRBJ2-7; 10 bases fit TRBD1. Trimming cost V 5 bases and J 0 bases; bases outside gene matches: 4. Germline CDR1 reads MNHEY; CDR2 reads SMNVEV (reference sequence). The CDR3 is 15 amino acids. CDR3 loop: CASSPGTGVSYEQYF. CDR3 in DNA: TGTGCCAGCAGTCCCGGGACAGGGGTCTCCTACGAGCAGTACTTC.

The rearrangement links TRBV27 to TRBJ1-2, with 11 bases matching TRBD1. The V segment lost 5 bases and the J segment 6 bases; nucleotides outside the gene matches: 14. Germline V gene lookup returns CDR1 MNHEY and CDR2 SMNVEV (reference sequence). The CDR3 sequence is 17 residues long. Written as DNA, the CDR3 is TGTGCCAGCAGTCCAGGACAGGGGGCGCTTTTTGTCGATGGCTACACCTTC. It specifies CASSPGQGALFVDGYTF.

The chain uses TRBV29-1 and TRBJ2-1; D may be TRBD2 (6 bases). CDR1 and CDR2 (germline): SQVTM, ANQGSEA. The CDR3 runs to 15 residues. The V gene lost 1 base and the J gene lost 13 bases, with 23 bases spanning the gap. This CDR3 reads CSVEGLTSRAGEQFF. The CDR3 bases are TGCAGCGTTGAAGGCCTCACTAGCAGGGCCGGAGAACAGTTCTTC.

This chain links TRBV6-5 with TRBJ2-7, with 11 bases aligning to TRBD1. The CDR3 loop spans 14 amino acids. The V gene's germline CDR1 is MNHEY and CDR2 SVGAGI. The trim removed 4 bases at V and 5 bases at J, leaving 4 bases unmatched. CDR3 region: CASSSGQGADEQYF. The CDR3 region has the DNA TGTGCCAGCAGTTCTGGACAGGGGGCCGACGAGCAGTACTTC.

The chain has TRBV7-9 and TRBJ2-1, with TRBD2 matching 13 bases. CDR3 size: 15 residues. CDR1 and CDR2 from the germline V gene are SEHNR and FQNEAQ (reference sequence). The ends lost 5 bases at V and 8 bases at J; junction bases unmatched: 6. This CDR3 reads CASSQTSGGPHEQFF. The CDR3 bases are TGTGCCAGCAGCCAGACTAGCGGGGGGCCCCATGAGCAGTTCTTC.

CDR3 in DNA: TGTGCCAGCAGCTTAGATCGGGCGAGCTCTGGAAACACCATATATTTT. This translates into CASSLDRASSGNTIYF. This chain joins TRBV7-9 and TRBJ1-3; D is undetermined. CDR1 is SEHNR and CDR2 is FQNEAQ in the germline V gene (reference sequence). CDR3 length: 16 residues. V was cut by 1 base and J by 0 bases, with 10 bases left in between. The full variable domain, in which reference TRBV7-9 and TRBJ1-3 provide the parts outside the CDR3, is DTGVSQNPRHKITKRGQNVTFRCDPISEHNRLYWYRQTLGQGPEFLTYFQNEAQLEKSRLLSDRFSAERPKGSFSTLEIQRTEQGDSAMYLCASSLDRASSGNTIYFGEGSWLTVV.

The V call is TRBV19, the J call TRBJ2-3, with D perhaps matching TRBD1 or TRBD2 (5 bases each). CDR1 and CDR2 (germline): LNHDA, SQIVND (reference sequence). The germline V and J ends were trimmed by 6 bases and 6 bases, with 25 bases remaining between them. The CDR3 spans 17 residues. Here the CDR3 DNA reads TGTGCCAGTAGCCAAGGGACGGTGGGCATAGAGAGGGATACGCAGTATTTT. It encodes CASSQGTVGIERDTQYF.

DNA for the CDR3: TGTGCCAGCAGTTGGGGACTAGCGGGGTCCTACGAGCAGTACTTC. As protein: CASSWGLAGSYEQYF. V gene TRBV28 combines with J gene TRBJ2-7; 13 positions agree with TRBD2. Germline V gene lookup returns CDR1 MDHEN and CDR2 SYDVKM. The CDR3 has 15 residues. The junction had 1 base not matched to a gene; V was cut back by 4 bases and J by 1 base.

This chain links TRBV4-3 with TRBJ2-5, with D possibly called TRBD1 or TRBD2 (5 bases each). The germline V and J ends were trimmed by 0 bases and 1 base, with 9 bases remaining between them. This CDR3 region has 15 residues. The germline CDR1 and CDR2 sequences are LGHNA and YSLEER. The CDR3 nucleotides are TGCGCCAGCAGCCAAGATCGAGGGGCCCAAGAGACCCAGTACTTC. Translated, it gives CASSQDRGAQETQYF.

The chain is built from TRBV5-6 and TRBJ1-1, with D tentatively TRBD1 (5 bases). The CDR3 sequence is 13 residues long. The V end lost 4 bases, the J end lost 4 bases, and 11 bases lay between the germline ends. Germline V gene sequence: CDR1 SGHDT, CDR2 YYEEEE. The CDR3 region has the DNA TGTGCCAGCAGCGAGGGGACGGGCACTGAAGCTTTCTTT. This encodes CASSEGTGTEAFF.

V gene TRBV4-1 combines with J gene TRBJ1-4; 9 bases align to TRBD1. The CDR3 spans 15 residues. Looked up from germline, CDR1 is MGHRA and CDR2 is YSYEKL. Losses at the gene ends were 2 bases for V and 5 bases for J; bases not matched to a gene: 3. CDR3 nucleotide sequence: TGCGCCAGCAGCCAAATAGGACAGGGGAATGAAAAACTGTTTTTT. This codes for CASSQIGQGNEKLFF.

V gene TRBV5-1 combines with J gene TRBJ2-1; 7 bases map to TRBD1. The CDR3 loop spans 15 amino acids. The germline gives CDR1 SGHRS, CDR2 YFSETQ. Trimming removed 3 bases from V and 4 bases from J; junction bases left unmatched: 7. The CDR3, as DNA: TGCGCCAGCAGCTCCGGGACAGAGATGTACAATGAGCAGTTCTTC. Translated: CASSSGTEMYNEQFF.

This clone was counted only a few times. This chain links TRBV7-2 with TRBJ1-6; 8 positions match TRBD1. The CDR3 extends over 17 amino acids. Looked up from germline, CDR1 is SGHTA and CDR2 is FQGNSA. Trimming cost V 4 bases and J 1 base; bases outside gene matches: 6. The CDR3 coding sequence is TGTGCCAGCAGCTCGTACAGGGGGGAATCCTATAATTCACCCCTCCACTTT. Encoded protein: CASSSYRGESYNSPLHF.

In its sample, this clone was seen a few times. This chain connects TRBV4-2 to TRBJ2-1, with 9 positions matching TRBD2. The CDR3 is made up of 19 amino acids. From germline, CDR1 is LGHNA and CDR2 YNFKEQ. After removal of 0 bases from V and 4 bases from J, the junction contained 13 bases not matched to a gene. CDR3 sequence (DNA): TGTGCCAGCAGCCAAGATGAGTTAGCGGGGGTCGCCGAGTACAATGAGCAGTTCTTC. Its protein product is CASSQDELAGVAEYNEQFF.

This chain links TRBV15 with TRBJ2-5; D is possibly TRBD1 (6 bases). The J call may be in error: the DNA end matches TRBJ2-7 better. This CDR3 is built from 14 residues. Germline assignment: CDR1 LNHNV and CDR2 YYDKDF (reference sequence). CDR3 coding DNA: TGTGCCACCAGCTCGACCGGGACACAGTACGAGCAGTACTTC. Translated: CATSSTGTQYEQYF.